The 30 T cell receptor beta chains below were found in one sample sequenced in a study of cytomegalovirus exposure and HLA in healthy donors. The PCR had 60 Vbeta and 13 Jbeta primers. This table comes from immunoSEQ multiplex PCR, and its TCRdb copy is limited to in-frame clones, with some not included. Among about 150,000 clones listed, approximately 78% were seen once. Input material: PBMCs. The receptors here all came from a male donor in good health and CMV-seronegative.

With regard to this clone: A read error may produce the germline difference seen at one junction end. The chain employs TRBV9 and TRBJ1-2, with 9 bases lining up with TRBD1. The CDR3 consists of 15 residues. Germline CDR1 SGDLS, CDR2 YYNGEE. CDR3 in DNA: TGTGCCAGCAGCGGAGGGGACAGGGTGATCTATGGCTACCCCTTC. Translation: CASSGGDRVIYGYPF.

The J gene is TRBJ1-5, the V gene TRBV6-4, with 9 bases identical to TRBD1. The trim removed 7 bases at V and 1 base at J, leaving 14 bases unmatched. CDR1 is MRHNA and CDR2 is SNTAGT in the germline V gene. The CDR3 sequence is 18 residues long. The CDR3 loop is CASTDRDRVSGSNQPQHF. CDR3 bases: TGTGCCAGCACCGACCGGGACAGGGTAAGTGGAAGCAATCAGCCCCAGCATTTT.

This chain links TRBV2 with TRBJ2-2, with D perhaps matching TRBD2 (6 bases). V lost 4 bases and J lost 0, with 9 bases in between. The CDR3 has 15 residues. Germline V gives CDR1 SNHLY, CDR2 FYNNEI. The CDR3 DNA sequence: TGTGCCAGCAGTGTAAGGACTACGAACACCGGGGAGCTGTTTTTT. Translation gives CASSVRTTNTGELFF. Full variable domain (rest looked up from reference TRBV2 and TRBJ2-2): EPEVTQTPSHQVTQMGQEVILRCVPISNHLYFYWYRQILGQKVEFLVSFYNNEISEKSEIFDDQFSVERPDGSNFTLKIRSTKLEDSAMYFCASSVRTTNTGELFFGEGSRLTVL.

The rearrangement uses TRBV28 and TRBJ1-3, with a tentative D call TRBD1 (6 bases). CDR1 is MDHEN and CDR2 is SYDVKM in the germline V gene. V shed 7 bases and J shed 4 bases, with 11 bases lying between them. This CDR3 is built from 13 residues. The CDR3 nucleotides are TGTGCCAGCATGCACACAGGGGGAAACACCATATATTTT. Encoded protein: CASMHTGGNTIYF.

This chain joins TRBV28 and TRBJ1-1; 12 bases are a match to TRBD1. V shed 3 bases, J shed 1 base, and the junction held 12 bases outside the gene matches. From germline, CDR1 is MDHEN and CDR2 SYDVKM. The CDR3 covers 19 residues. As DNA, the CDR3 is TGTGCCAGCAGTTTTCCGACCGGGACAGGGGGCATGGAGAACACTGAAGCTTTCTTT. Translating it yields CASSFPTGTGGMENTEAFF.

This clone was seen a handful of times. The V and J genes are TRBV29-1 and TRBJ1-1; TRBD1 aligns across 9 bases. The germline V gene encodes CDR1 SQVTM and CDR2 ANQGSEA. V lost 3 bases to trimming and J lost 0 bases; unmatched junction nucleotides: 2. The CDR3 sequence is 14 residues long. The CDR3 DNA is TGCAGCGTTGACGGGACAGGGATGAACACTGAAGCTTTCTTT. As protein: CSVDGTGMNTEAFF.

This chain connects TRBV4-3 to TRBJ1-2, with D perhaps matching TRBD1 (6 bases). Germline V CDR1 and CDR2: LGHNA, YSLEER. The CDR3 is 16 amino acids. Deletions cut 0 bases from V and 4 bases from J, with 15 bases between. This chain's CDR3 is CASSQDGRGRFYGYTF. Here the CDR3 DNA reads TGCGCCAGCAGCCAAGATGGGCGGGGGCGCTTCTATGGCTACACCTTC.

The V gene is TRBV5-4, the J gene TRBJ2-5; 9 positions agree with TRBD1. V shed 2 bases, J shed 5 bases, and the junction held 13 bases outside the gene matches. Germline assignment: CDR1 SGHNT and CDR2 YYREEE (reference sequence). This CDR3 is 17 amino acids long. For the CDR3, the DNA is TGTGCCAGCAGCTTCCACCCCCGGACAGGGGCAGAGGAGACCCAGTACTTC. Translating it yields CASSFHPRTGAEETQYF.

The chain couples TRBV7-3 to TRBJ2-1; TRBD2 matches 11 bases. The CDR3 has 18 residues. CDR1 and CDR2 (germline): SGHTA, FQGTGA. V trimming: 5 bases; J trimming: 4 bases; junction bases outside the gene matches: 13. DNA for the CDR3: TGTGCCAGCAGCCGCGACACTAGCGGGAGTCGGAGGTACAATGAGCAGTTCTTC. It encodes CASSRDTSGSRRYNEQFF.

The V and J genes are TRBV5-1 and TRBJ2-3; 7 nucleotides align to TRBD1. Germline CDR1 is SGHRS and CDR2 is YFSETQ. CDR3 length equals 16 residues. The V and J ends lost 2 bases and 2 bases, in that order; junction bases with no gene match: 8. The CDR3 loop reads CASSLWDREITDTQYF. CDR3 nucleotides: TGCGCCAGCAGCTTATGGGACAGAGAAATCACAGATACGCAGTATTTT.

The chain employs TRBV5-1 and TRBJ2-6; D uncertain. From germline, CDR1 is SGHRS and CDR2 YFSETQ. Trimming shortened V by 0 bases and J by 1 base, and 5 bases separated the two germline ends. The CDR3 is 15 amino acids. For the CDR3, the DNA is TGCGCCAGCAGCTTGGACGCGTCTGGGGCCAACGTCCTGACTTTC. Translating it yields CASSLDASGANVLTF. The full variable domain, in which reference TRBV5-1 and TRBJ2-6 provide the parts outside the CDR3, is KAGVTQTPRYLIKTRGQQVTLSCSPISGHRSVSWYQQTPGQGLQFLFEYFSETQRNKGNFPGRFSGRQFSNSRSEMNVSTLELGDSALYLCASSLDASGANVLTFGAGSRLTVL.

The chain recombines TRBV19 with TRBJ2-1; D is possibly TRBD1 (6 bases). V gave up 6 bases and J gave up 4 bases, with 16 bases separating them. CDR1 and CDR2 from the germline V gene are LNHDA and SQIVND (reference sequence). There are 15 residues in the CDR3. The CDR3 DNA reads as TGTGCCAGTAGCGCAGGCCGGGACATATACAATGAGCAGTTCTTC. It translates to CASSAGRDIYNEQFF.

This clone has only a few counts. The chain employs TRBV6-5 and TRBJ2-3, with a weak D call TRBD2 (5 bases). CDR1 MNHEY and CDR2 SVGAGI come from the germline V gene. The CDR3 contains 13 residues. The V end lost 6 bases, the J end lost 4 bases, and 11 bases lay between the germline ends. CDR3 sequence (DNA): TGTGCCAGCAGCCCCGGGCGGGCAGATACGCAGTATTTT. This gives the protein CASSPGRADTQYF.

The CDR3, as DNA: TGCAGCGTTGCTAGACAGGGAGACACCTACGAGCAGTACTTC. Protein product: CSVARQGDTYEQYF. The V call is TRBV29-1, the J call TRBJ2-5, with 7 nucleotides matching TRBD1. The J call may be mistaken, given a closer DNA end match to TRBJ2-7. This CDR3 spans 14 amino acids. Germline CDR1 is SQVTM and CDR2 is ANQGSEA.

The chain couples TRBV5-1 to TRBJ2-7; 8 nucleotides agree with TRBD1. V shed 5 bases, J shed 3 bases, and the junction held 10 bases outside the gene matches. The CDR3 runs 15 residues. Germline V gene sequence: CDR1 SGHRS, CDR2 YFSETQ. This CDR3 is CASRGLQGGDYEQYF. The DNA of the CDR3 is TGCGCCAGCAGGGGGTTACAGGGGGGCGACTACGAGCAGTACTTC.

The chain employs TRBV10-3 and TRBJ2-7; TRBD2 matches 9 bases. CDR3 length: 14 residues. Losses at the gene ends were 0 bases for V and 9 bases for J; bases not matched to a gene: 6. Germline V gives CDR1 ENHRY, CDR2 SYGVKD. In nucleotides, the CDR3 is TGTGCCATCAGTGAGTCGAGAGGCGGGGGGGGGCAGTACTTC. This encodes CAISESRGGGGQYF.

The rearrangement links TRBV27 to TRBJ2-7; D unclear. Trimming cost V 5 bases and J 2 bases, with 22 bases left between them. The CDR3 is 17 amino acids. CDR1 is MNHEY, CDR2 SMNVEV, per germline (reference sequence). As DNA, the CDR3 is TGTGCCAGCAGTCCAACACCGGCCCTAGGAATCACCTACGAGCAGTACTTC. It specifies CASSPTPALGITYEQYF.

V is TRBV5-1 and J is TRBJ2-5, with D tentatively TRBD1 (6 bases). The germline V and J ends were trimmed by 1 base and 1 base, with 11 bases remaining between them. The CDR3 consists of 15 residues. Germline V CDR1 and CDR2: SGHRS, YFSETQ. This CDR3 is CASSLFGTPQETQYF. CDR3 sequence (DNA): TGCGCCAGCAGCTTGTTCGGGACACCCCAAGAGACCCAGTACTTC. The variable domain in full, with the rest retrieved from reference TRBV5-1 and TRBJ2-5, is KAGVTQTPRYLIKTRGQQVTLSCSPISGHRSVSWYQQTPGQGLQFLFEYFSETQRNKGNFPGRFSGRQFSNSRSEMNVSTLELGDSALYLCASSLFGTPQETQYFGPGTRLLVL.

This rearrangement joins TRBV4-2 to TRBJ2-2; TRBD2 aligns across 9 bases. The CDR3 length is 16 residues. V gave up 1 base and J gave up 3 bases; unmatched junction bases: 3. Germline V gene lookup returns CDR1 LGHNA and CDR2 YNFKEQ. The DNA for the CDR3 is TGTGCCAGCAGCCAAGTAGCGGGGGAGGACACCGGGGAGCTGTTTTTT. Protein product: CASSQVAGEDTGELFF.

This sequence joins TRBV16 and TRBJ1-2, with a weak D call TRBD1 (5 bases). Germline-derived CDR1 and CDR2 are KGHSY and FQNENV. The CDR3 contains 17 residues. Trimming stripped 4 bases from V and 5 bases from J, with 23 bases between. DNA for the CDR3: TGTGCCAGCAGCCCTTCATCTTCGGGACTATTAGCATATGGCTACACCTTC. Its protein product is CASSPSSSGLLAYGYTF.

The chain is built from TRBV5-1 and TRBJ2-3, with 12 bases that match TRBD2. After removal of 2 bases from V and 4 bases from J, the junction contained 5 bases not matched to a gene. Germline V lookup: CDR1 SGHRS, CDR2 YFSETQ. The length of the CDR3 is 16 residues. The CDR3 nucleotides read TGCGCCAGCAGCTTCCTAGCGGGAGGGCCACCAGATACGCAGTATTTT. Translation: CASSFLAGGPPDTQYF.

The chain is built from TRBV19 and TRBJ2-2; D perhaps matches TRBD2 (7 bases). The CDR3 runs to 16 residues. CDR1 is LNHDA, CDR2 SQIVND, per germline (reference sequence). Between the trimmed V and J ends, which lost 5 bases and 4 bases, there was a span of 17 bases. CDR3 in DNA: TGTGCCAGTAGTCCCCGGGGGGCCCGGGCCACCGGGGAGCTGTTTTTT. Its translation: CASSPRGARATGELFF.

The chain has TRBV5-1 and TRBJ2-1; 12 positions match TRBD2. This CDR3 comprises 16 residues. Germline V gene data show CDR1 as SGHRS and CDR2 as YFSETQ. The V gene end was trimmed by 4 bases and the J gene end by 6 bases; junction bases not matched to a gene: 8. CDR3 bases: TGCGCCAGCAGCCCGAGGACTAGCGGGGCAACCAATGAGCAGTTCTTC. It yields the protein CASSPRTSGATNEQFF.

This clone was counted once. V usage is TRBV7-2 and J usage is TRBJ2-3; TRBD1 is a possible D gene (5 bases). Germline CDR1 and CDR2: SGHTA and FQGNSA. Trimming shortened V by 2 bases and J by 6 bases, and 6 bases separated the two germline ends. CDR3 size: 12 residues. CDR3 sequence (DNA): TGTGCCAGCAGCTTATCAGGGGATACGCAGTATTTT. This translates into CASSLSGDTQYF. Filled out from reference TRBV7-2 and TRBJ2-3, the complete variable domain reads GAGVSQSPSNKVTEKGKDVELRCDPISGHTALYWYRQSLGQGLEFLIYFQGNSAPDKSGLPSDRFSAERTGGSVSTLTIQRTQQEDSAVYLCASSLSGDTQYFGPGTRLTVL.

The chain carries TRBV5-1 and TRBJ1-4; tentatively, D is TRBD1 (5 bases). V lost 5 bases and J 0 bases, leaving 8 bases between the germline ends. Germline CDR1 SGHRS, CDR2 YFSETQ. The CDR3 is 14 amino acids. The CDR3 region is CASSWGATNEKLFF. The CDR3 DNA reads as TGCGCCAGCAGTTGGGGGGCAACTAATGAAAAACTGTTTTTT.

The chain combines TRBV7-7 with TRBJ2-7, with D possibly matching TRBD1 (6 bases). Germline V gene sequence: CDR1 SSHAT, CDR2 FNYEAQ (reference sequence). This CDR3 is built from 13 residues. The germline V and J ends were trimmed by 1 base and 3 bases, with 7 bases remaining between them. The CDR3 here is CASSLGRGYEQYF. DNA of the CDR3: TGTGCCAGCAGCTTAGGCAGGGGCTACGAGCAGTACTTC.

In nucleotides, the CDR3 is TGTGCCATCAGCGGACAGGACGGACAGCCCCAGCATTTT. It specifies CAISGQDGQPQHF. J is TRBJ1-5 and V is TRBV10-3; the match to TRBD1 covers 7 bases. CDR1 is ENHRY, CDR2 SYGVKD, per germline. This CDR3 contains 13 residues. J gave up 7 bases and V 6 bases, and 6 bases lay outside the gene matches.

This clone appeared a single time. The chain recombines TRBV6-6 with TRBJ2-5; no reliable D call. CDR3 size: 13 residues. Looked up from germline, CDR1 is MNHNY and CDR2 is SVGAGI (reference sequence). Deletions cut 2 bases from V and 2 bases from J, with 6 bases between. CDR3 sequence reads: CASSYEEQETQYF. Here the CDR3 DNA reads TGTGCCAGCAGTTACGAGGAGCAAGAGACCCAGTACTTC.

This clone was seen only once. J is TRBJ1-5 and V is TRBV11-2; no definite D call. The CDR3 spans 15 residues. V was pared by 1 base and J by 0 bases, with 7 bases between. CDR1 and CDR2 (germline): SGHAT, FQNNGV. The CDR3 loop reads CASSLGHSSNQPQHF. DNA of the CDR3: TGTGCCAGCAGCTTAGGTCACTCTAGCAATCAGCCCCAGCATTTT. Full variable domain (rest looked up from reference TRBV11-2 and TRBJ1-5): EAGVAQSPRYKIIEKRQSVAFWCNPISGHATLYWYQQILGQGPKLLIQFQNNGVVDDSQLPKDRFSAERLKGVDSTLKIQPAKLEDSAVYLCASSLGHSSNQPQHFGDGTRLSIL.

CDR3 DNA sequence: TGTGCCAGCAGTTTATCCCAGGGGGTGTTGATCCCTGAAGCTTTCTTT. Protein sequence: CASSLSQGVLIPEAFF. The rearrangement joins TRBV28 to TRBJ1-1; 7 bases map to TRBD1. CDR3 size: 16 residues. The germline CDR1 and CDR2 sequences are MDHEN and SYDVKM. V lost 1 base and J lost 6; bases outside the gene matches: 11.